These 7 T cell receptor beta chains were all obtained from the same sample, sequenced in a study of vaccination and CD4 T cells after COVID-19 (dated by TCRdb to between 2021 and 2022). Libraries were made using PCR. Sequencing relied on an Illumina iSeq 100. DNA from cultured CD4+ T cells was subjected to TCR sequencing with the Oncomine TCR Beta short-read assay at the Johns Hopkins FTIC core. In-frame beta chains were kept once TCRdb had trimmed the public reads at Q25 with fastp and called clones with MiXCR. All rows with the same CDR3 protein become a single entry with the most common DNA and genes. For this sample there are about 14,000 distinct CDR3 sequences; roughly 29% appear just once. The ten largest clones represent 20% to 25% of the sample. The treatment or condition label corresponds to: approximately 9-day PBMC culture with coronavirus spike peptide pools or control peptides (ViraFEST assay).

Antigens of these TCRs are unknown. Material: cultured CD4+ T cells from blood. These receptors all come from a human donor with COVID-19.

This clonotype was counted between two and nine times. The rearrangement links TRBV18 to TRBJ2-4; 8 bases are shared with TRBD2. CDR3 size: 16 residues. The germline CDR1 and CDR2 sequences are KGHSH and LQKENI. The junction had 15 bases not matched to a gene; V was cut back by 6 bases and J by 8 bases. DNA of the CDR3: TGTGCCAGCTCCCCGGCGAAAGGGCGGCGGGAGGACATTCAGTACTTC. Translation: CASSPAKGRREDIQYF.

A few counts support this clonotype. The rearrangement joins TRBV6-2 or TRBV6-3 to TRBJ1-1; D unresolved. The CDR3 loop spans 14 amino acids. Per the germline V gene, CDR1 is MNHEY and CDR2 is SVGEGT. Between the trimmed V and J ends, which lost 1 base and 3 bases, there was a span of 9 bases. The CDR3 nucleotides are TGTGCCAGCAGTTACTATCGGGCGGACACTGAAGCTTTCTTT. Protein product: CASSYYRADTEAFF.

The J gene is TRBJ2-1, the V gene TRBV7-2; 8 bases line up with TRBD1. V shed 5 bases and J 8 bases; nucleotides not matched to a gene: 17. This CDR3 is built from 17 residues. CDR1 is SGHTA and CDR2 is FQGNSA in the germline V gene. The CDR3 sequence is CASSDPPRGQAFDEQFF. Here the CDR3 DNA reads TGTGCCAGCAGCGACCCACCGAGGGGACAGGCCTTCGATGAGCAGTTCTTC.

The chain has TRBV5-1 and TRBJ1-1, with D unresolved. The V gene lost 1 base and the J gene lost 2 bases, with 9 bases spanning the gap. Germline V gene sequence: CDR1 SGHRS, CDR2 YFSETQ. The CDR3 is made up of 14 amino acids. CDR3 sequence (DNA): TGCGCCAGCAGCTTGACGGAAGCCAACACTGAAGCTTTCTTT. Amino acid sequence: CASSLTEANTEAFF.

This clonotype was observed a handful of times. The CDR3 sequence is CASSLAGGDNSPLHF. CDR3 bases: TGTGCCAGCAGCTTAGCAGGAGGTGATAATTCACCCCTCCACTTT. This chain links TRBV7-9 with TRBJ1-6; D remains ambiguous. With 0 bases removed from V and 5 bases from J, the gap between germline ends came to 8 bases. Germline CDR1 SEHNR, CDR2 FQNEAQ (reference sequence). CDR3 length: 15 amino acids.

With respect to this clonotype: At one boundary the junction diverges from the germline segment, which might be a read error. This chain joins TRBV18 and TRBJ2-5; unclear D gene. The CDR3 runs to 13 residues. CDR1 is KGHSH, CDR2 LQKENI, per germline. The CDR3, as DNA: TGTGCCAGCTCCCCACAGAAAGGGGAGACCCAGTACTTC. This encodes CASSPQKGETQYF. Looking up the rest from reference TRBV18 and TRBJ2-5 gives the full variable domain: NAGVMQNPRHLVRRRGQEARLRCSPMKGHSHVYWYRQLPEEGLKFMVYLQKENIIDESGMPKERFSAEFPKEGPSILRIQQVVRGDSAAYFCASSPQKGETQYFGPGTRLLVL.

This clonotype was seen a handful of times. The rearrangement joins TRBV6-1 to TRBJ1-5, with a tentative D call TRBD1 (6 bases). V lost 9 bases and J 2 bases, leaving 14 bases between the germline ends. Per the germline V gene, CDR1 is MNHNS and CDR2 is SASEGT. This CDR3 spans 14 amino acids. CDR3 bases: TGTGCCAGTCGGGGGGGGGGCGGCAATCAGCCCCAGCATTTT. Residues: CASRGGGGNQPQHF.